Following are 4 T cell receptor beta chains from one sample sequenced in a study of beta chain features in type 1 diabetes. Expressed TCRB transcripts were sequenced because the isolated RNA had all been reverse transcribed beforehand. Some clones are missing from TCRdb's copy, which holds only in-frame ones; the method was immunoSEQ multiplex PCR. Of more than 300,000 clones detected, over 10% appear once; the ten largest clones hold about 0.018%. Sequencing was done on a sample of naive CD4+ T cells from blood. These receptor sequences come from a man younger than 35 in good health.

This chain uses TRBV6-1 with TRBJ2-2; D is unclear. Trimming took off 6 bases at V and 4 bases at J, with 9 bases between the two ends. Germline V gives CDR1 MNHNS, CDR2 SASEGT. There are 13 residues in the CDR3. The CDR3 bases are TGTGCCAGCAGAGATACCGGCACCGGGGAGCTGTTTTTT. Translating it yields CASRDTGTGELFF.

This chain joins TRBV6-6 and TRBJ2-2, with TRBD2 identical over 9 bases. Per germline, CDR1 MNHNY and CDR2 SVGAGI (reference sequence). J was trimmed by 7 bases and V by 3 bases; bases with no gene match: 6. The CDR3 is 15 residues long. The CDR3 loop reads CASSYLSGRIGELFF. The CDR3 region has the DNA TGTGCCAGCAGTTATTTGAGCGGGAGGATCGGGGAGCTGTTTTTT.

This sequence joins TRBV25-1 and TRBJ2-7; TRBD1 aligns across 7 bases. The CDR3 totals 13 residues. V shed 6 bases and J 3 bases; nucleotides not matched to a gene: 5. The germline V gene encodes CDR1 MGHDK and CDR2 SYGVNS. DNA for the CDR3: TGTGCCAGCAGGGGGGACAGTCTCTACGAGCAGTACTTC. Protein product: CASRGDSLYEQYF.

The table lists this clone with a few counts. V gene TRBV7-3 combines with J gene TRBJ1-1; 10 bases line up with TRBD1. CDR3 length: 16 amino acids. V shed 2 bases and J 5 bases; nucleotides not matched to a gene: 8. CDR1 SGHTA and CDR2 FQGTGA come from the germline V gene. CDR3 sequence reads: CASSLATGGVRTEAFF. In DNA form, the CDR3 reads TGTGCCAGCAGCTTAGCGACAGGGGGCGTTCGGACTGAAGCTTTCTTT.